This passage covers 32 T cell receptor beta chains from one sample sequenced in a study of regulatory dendritic cells for organ transplantation. Profiling relied on immunoSEQ multiplex PCR, and the TCRdb table lists in-frame clones only, not all of them. The table includes more than 9,500 clones, around 92% detected once. Allogeneic regulatory or mature dendritic cells were co-cultured for less than 6 days with CFSE-labeled sorted T cells at 1:10. These receptors lack a known antigen. The sequenced sample consisted of naive CD8+ T cells from blood cultured with dendritic cells. This sample's subset: CD45RA+ naive T cells. These receptors originate from a human donor in good health.

In this sample, this clone turned up once. The chain carries TRBV7-8 and TRBJ1-4; D is uncertain. Germline-derived CDR1 and CDR2 are SGHVS and FQNEAQ. V gave up 2 bases and J gave up 1 base, with 8 bases separating them. The CDR3 has 15 amino acids. The CDR3 protein is CASSLSDGTNEKLFF. The DNA of the CDR3 is TGTGCCAGCAGCTTATCTGACGGAACTAATGAAAAACTGTTTTTT.

J is TRBJ1-1 and V is TRBV27; D call uncertain. V was shortened by 4 bases and J by 4 bases, with 10 bases between the two germline ends. The CDR3 extends over 13 amino acids. Per the germline V gene, CDR1 is MNHEY and CDR2 is SMNVEV (reference sequence). DNA of the CDR3: TGTGCCAGCAGTTGGAAGGCTACCACTGAAGCTTTCTTT. It specifies CASSWKATTEAFF.

The chain recombines TRBV13 with TRBJ1-3; 7 nucleotides align to TRBD1. After removal of 5 bases from V and 2 bases from J, the junction contained 6 bases not matched to a gene. This CDR3 is 15 amino acids long. Germline V CDR1 and CDR2: PRHDT, FYEKMQ (reference sequence). CDR3 sequence reads: CASSHPQGAGNTIYF. CDR3 nucleotides: TGTGCCAGCAGCCACCCTCAGGGGGCTGGAAACACCATATATTTT. Together with reference TRBV13 and TRBJ1-3, the CDR3 gives the full variable domain: AAGVIQSPRHLIKEKRETATLKCYPIPRHDTVYWYQQGPGQDPQFLISFYEKMQSDKGSIPDRFSAQQFSDYHSELNMSSLELGDSALYFCASSHPQGAGNTIYFGEGSWLTVV.

This clone appeared a single time. The chain is built from TRBV7-9 and TRBJ1-5; the D is unclear. The CDR3 totals 14 residues. Trimming left V 5 bases short and J 9 bases short, with 17 bases between. CDR1 and CDR2 (germline): SEHNR, FQNEAQ (reference sequence). CDR3 DNA: TGTGCCAGCAGCCCCGGAAGGGATGTTCGGCCCCAGCATTTT. Translating it yields CASSPGRDVRPQHF.

The CDR3 sequence: CASSPPGGDEKLFF. CDR3 sequence (DNA): TGTGCCAGCAGCCCCCCCGGCGGGGATGAAAAACTGTTTTTT. V is TRBV14 and J is TRBJ1-4; D remains ambiguous. The CDR3 is made up of 14 amino acids. Germline loops: CDR1 SGHDN, CDR2 FVKESK. V lost 4 bases, J lost 6 bases, and 12 bases lay in between.

This clone came up once. The rearrangement joins TRBV19 to TRBJ2-7, with D tentatively TRBD1 or TRBD2 (5 bases each). CDR1 LNHDA and CDR2 SQIVND come from the germline V gene (reference sequence). Trimming cost V 0 bases and J 5 bases, with 11 bases left between them. The CDR3 is 14 residues long. The CDR3 loop reads CASSIDVGTDEQYF. CDR3 nucleotide sequence: TGTGCCAGTAGTATAGATGTTGGGACGGACGAGCAGTACTTC.

The gene calls are TRBV29-1 and TRBJ2-5; 10 bases map to TRBD1. CDR1 is SQVTM and CDR2 is ANQGSEA in the germline V gene. After removal of 0 bases from V and 4 bases from J, the junction contained 2 bases not matched to a gene. The CDR3 has 14 residues. CDR3 sequence: CSVEDGQGVETQYF. The CDR3 DNA is TGCAGCGTTGAAGATGGACAGGGGGTAGAGACCCAGTACTTC. Together with reference TRBV29-1 and TRBJ2-5, the CDR3 gives the full variable domain: SAVISQKPSRDICQRGTSLTIQCQVDSQVTMMFWYRQQPGQSLTLIATANQGSEATYESGFVIDKFPISRPNLTFSTLTVSNMSPEDSSIYLCSVEDGQGVETQYFGPGTRLLVL.

The CDR3 nucleotides are TGTGCCAGCAGTTTAGGTTGGGCGCAGTATTTT. Its protein product is CASSLGWAQYF. The chain recombines TRBV27 with TRBJ2-3; no reliable D call. The germline V gene encodes CDR1 MNHEY and CDR2 SMNVEV (reference sequence). Trimming cost V 2 bases and J 10 bases, with 7 bases left between them. This CDR3 region has 11 residues.

This chain uses TRBV4-3 with TRBJ1-2; 8 positions match TRBD1. Unmatched junction bases numbered 17, after V lost 0 bases and J lost 8 bases. Germline-derived CDR1 and CDR2 are LGHNA and YSLEER. The CDR3 consists of 18 residues. DNA for the CDR3: TGCGCCAGCAGCCAAGAAGGGACAGGTTTTCGTCTCCCGCTAGGCTACACCTTC. Protein sequence: CASSQEGTGFRLPLGYTF.

V and J are TRBV5-1 and TRBJ2-3, with 9 positions matching TRBD2. V trimming: 3 bases; J trimming: 6 bases; junction bases outside the gene matches: 8. CDR1 and CDR2 (germline): SGHRS, YFSETQ. The CDR3 covers 15 residues. In DNA form, the CDR3 reads TGCGCCAGCAGCTCAGCGGGGGGCCCAAGGGATACGCAGTATTTT. Its translation: CASSSAGGPRDTQYF. The variable domain in full, with the rest retrieved from reference TRBV5-1 and TRBJ2-3, is KAGVTQTPRYLIKTRGQQVTLSCSPISGHRSVSWYQQTPGQGLQFLFEYFSETQRNKGNFPGRFSGRQFSNSRSEMNVSTLELGDSALYLCASSSAGGPRDTQYFGPGTRLTVL.

The V gene is TRBV6-5, the J gene TRBJ2-7; no reliable D call. V dropped 0 bases and J dropped 3 bases, with 12 bases sitting between them. Germline-derived CDR1 and CDR2 are MNHEY and SVGAGI. The CDR3 consists of 15 residues. The CDR3 DNA sequence: TGTGCCAGCAGTTACTCGTTACAGTTACACTACGAGCAGTACTTC. This translates into CASSYSLQLHYEQYF.

The chain recombines TRBV5-5 with TRBJ2-7, with a tentative D call TRBD1 (6 bases). The CDR3 sequence is 15 residues long. V lost 4 bases and J lost 3, with 17 bases in between. Germline loops: CDR1 SGHKS, CDR2 YYEKEE (reference sequence). CDR3 loop: CASSPRDIGYYEQYF. CDR3 DNA sequence: TGTGCCAGCAGCCCCCGGGACATTGGTTACTACGAGCAGTACTTC.

The V gene is TRBV2, the J gene TRBJ2-7, with D possibly TRBD2 on 6 matching bases. The CDR3 length is 15 residues. V lost 4 bases and J lost 1, with 14 bases in between. Germline V gene sequence: CDR1 SNHLY, CDR2 FYNNEI. CDR3 protein: CASSVLGGLSYEQYF. CDR3 bases: TGTGCCAGCAGTGTGTTGGGGGGACTTTCCTACGAGCAGTACTTC.

This chain connects TRBV6-5 to TRBJ1-2; D uncertain. V was cut by 7 bases and J by 8 bases, with 11 bases left in between. Germline V gene lookup returns CDR1 MNHEY and CDR2 SVGAGI. The CDR3 loop spans 11 amino acids. As DNA, the CDR3 is TGTGCCAGCATTCACAGAGGCGGCTACACCTTC. It is translated as CASIHRGGYTF.

The V gene is TRBV5-8, the J gene TRBJ1-1, with D unresolved. The CDR3 has 12 amino acids. The germline V gene has CDR1 SGHTS and CDR2 YDEGEE. Between the trimmed V and J ends, which lost 4 bases and 4 bases, there was a span of 8 bases. The CDR3 coding sequence is TGTGCCAGCAGCGAGGGCGGCACTGAAGCTTTCTTT. Translated, it gives CASSEGGTEAFF.

This chain links TRBV2 with TRBJ1-2; weak D call: TRBD1 (5 bases). Trimming stripped 8 bases from V and 7 bases from J, with 20 bases between. Germline CDR1 is SNHLY and CDR2 is FYNNEI. The length of the CDR3 is 14 residues. CDR3 sequence (DNA): TGTGCCAGCCCGAATCGGAGGGGTTTTGGTGGCTACACCTTC. It specifies CASPNRRGFGGYTF.

This clone was recorded once. The V call is TRBV11-2, the J call TRBJ2-7, with 8 nucleotides matching TRBD1. V trimming: 3 bases; J trimming: 3 bases; junction bases outside the gene matches: 1. CDR3 size: 13 residues. Looked up from germline, CDR1 is SGHAT and CDR2 is FQNNGV. As DNA, the CDR3 is TGTGCCAGCAGCTTGGGACAGGACTACGAGCAGTACTTC. It yields the protein CASSLGQDYEQYF.

The chain combines TRBV5-6 with TRBJ1-1, with unresolved D. This CDR3 has 14 residues. Trimming removed 0 bases from V and 4 bases from J, with 10 bases in between. Germline assignment: CDR1 SGHDT and CDR2 YYEEEE. The CDR3 DNA is TGTGCCAGCAGCTTGGGTGGGCTGGGCACTGAAGCTTTCTTT. Its protein product is CASSLGGLGTEAFF. Full variable domain (outside the CDR3, taken from reference TRBV5-6 and TRBJ1-1): DAGVTQSPTHLIKTRGQQVTLRCSPKSGHDTVSWYQQALGQGPQFIFQYYEEEERQRGNFPDRFSGHQFPNYSSELNVNALLLGDSALYLCASSLGGLGTEAFFGQGTRLTVV.

This chain links TRBV4-1 with TRBJ2-3; unclear D gene. V lost 1 base and J lost 1, with 3 bases in between. Germline CDR1 MGHRA, CDR2 YSYEKL. The CDR3 contains 13 residues. CDR3 sequence reads: CASSQVGTDTQYF. The CDR3 coding sequence is TGCGCCAGCAGCCAAGTAGGCACAGATACGCAGTATTTT.

The chain employs TRBV4-3 and TRBJ1-2; a possible D gene is TRBD1 (6 bases). Deletions cut 0 bases from V and 8 bases from J, with 16 bases between. The CDR3 runs 15 residues. Per the germline V gene, CDR1 is LGHNA and CDR2 is YSLEER. CDR3 sequence reads: CASSQDRGFVGGYTF. The DNA for the CDR3 is TGCGCCAGCAGCCAAGATAGGGGGTTCGTTGGGGGCTACACCTTC.

The chain joins TRBV9 to TRBJ2-1; 8 nucleotides agree with TRBD2. Germline CDR1 SGDLS, CDR2 YYNGEE. The V gene end was trimmed by 1 base and the J gene end by 11 bases; junction bases not matched to a gene: 8. The CDR3 loop spans 14 amino acids. In nucleotides, the CDR3 is TGTGCCAGCAGCGTATCCGGACTAGCCGAACAGCAGTTCTTC. Protein product: CASSVSGLAEQQFF.

This chain uses TRBV28 with TRBJ2-7, with no clear D. CDR1 MDHEN and CDR2 SYDVKM come from the germline V gene. This CDR3 is 14 amino acids long. Trimming cost V 3 bases and J 0 bases, with 9 bases left between them. The CDR3 spells CASSLGSVSYEQYF. DNA of the CDR3: TGTGCCAGCAGTTTGGGAAGTGTCTCCTACGAGCAGTACTTC.

The gene calls are TRBV29-1 and TRBJ2-7; TRBD2 matches 13 bases. This CDR3 spans 14 amino acids. V shed 3 bases and J 3 bases; nucleotides not matched to a gene: 2. CDR1 SQVTM and CDR2 ANQGSEA come from the germline V gene. The CDR3 sequence is CSVEGLAGIYEQYF. CDR3 sequence (DNA): TGCAGCGTTGAGGGACTAGCGGGAATCTACGAGCAGTACTTC.

The chain is built from TRBV6-5 and TRBJ2-2, with D perhaps TRBD1 or TRBD2 (6 bases each). The CDR3 has 15 amino acids. Trimming left V 4 bases short and J 1 base short, with 10 bases between. Germline CDR1 is MNHEY and CDR2 is SVGAGI. The CDR3 is CASSWGALNTGELFF. CDR3 DNA sequence: TGTGCCAGCAGTTGGGGGGCTTTGAACACCGGGGAGCTGTTTTTT.

The V call is TRBV2, the J call TRBJ2-5, with a tentative D call TRBD2 (6 bases). This CDR3 is 13 amino acids long. The V gene lost 7 bases and the J gene lost 4 bases, with 13 bases spanning the gap. Per germline, CDR1 SNHLY and CDR2 FYNNEI. The CDR3 loop is CASTTSFPETQYF. The CDR3 DNA reads TGTGCCAGCACCACTAGCTTCCCAGAGACCCAGTACTTC.

The chain links TRBV13 to TRBJ2-1; 8 bases align to TRBD2. Unmatched junction bases numbered 6, after V lost 5 bases and J lost 6 bases. Germline values: CDR1 PRHDT, CDR2 FYEKMQ (reference sequence). The CDR3 runs 14 residues. CDR3 loop: CASSRPGTSNEQFF. The CDR3 DNA reads as TGTGCCAGCAGCCGACCCGGGACTAGCAATGAGCAGTTCTTC. Looking up the rest from reference TRBV13 and TRBJ2-1 gives the full variable domain: AAGVIQSPRHLIKEKRETATLKCYPIPRHDTVYWYQQGPGQDPQFLISFYEKMQSDKGSIPDRFSAQQFSDYHSELNMSSLELGDSALYFCASSRPGTSNEQFFGPGTRLTVL.

The chain recombines TRBV28 with TRBJ2-5; D gene ambiguous. Germline V CDR1 and CDR2: MDHEN, SYDVKM. The CDR3 runs to 12 residues. V lost 6 bases to trimming and J lost 5 bases, with 10 bases between them. The CDR3 DNA follows: TGTGCCAGCAGCTTGGTCGCGGAGACCCAGTACTTC. It translates to CASSLVAETQYF.

The rearrangement links TRBV19 to TRBJ2-7; possible D gene TRBD2, 6 bases. V lost 4 bases to trimming and J lost 2 bases, with 9 bases between them. The germline CDR1 and CDR2 sequences are LNHDA and SQIVND (reference sequence). This CDR3 is built from 13 residues. This CDR3 reads CASSSRETYEQYF. DNA of the CDR3: TGTGCCAGTAGTAGCCGGGAGACCTACGAGCAGTACTTC. Using reference TRBV19 and TRBJ2-7 for the parts outside the CDR3, the full variable domain is DGGITQSPKYLFRKEGQNVTLSCEQNLNHDAMYWYRQDPGQGLRLIYYSQIVNDFQKGDIAEGYSVSREKKESFPLTVTSAQKNPTAFYLCASSSRETYEQYFGPGTRLTVT.

This chain uses TRBV29-1 with TRBJ1-2; TRBD1 is a possible D gene (6 bases). V lost 3 bases and J 6 bases, leaving 11 bases between the germline ends. The CDR3 sequence is 12 residues long. Germline-derived CDR1 and CDR2 are SQVTM and ANQGSEA. CDR3 sequence (DNA): TGCAGCGTTGAGCAGGGGCTAGATGGCTACACCTTC. Amino acid sequence: CSVEQGLDGYTF.

The gene calls are TRBV7-9 and TRBJ2-7; 7 nucleotides agree with TRBD1. The germline V gene encodes CDR1 SEHNR and CDR2 FQNEAQ (reference sequence). The CDR3 covers 13 residues. With 5 bases clipped from V and 1 base from J, the junction kept 2 bases outside the gene matches. The DNA of the CDR3 is TGTGCCAGCAGCCGGGACAGATCCTACGAGCAGTACTTC. Residues: CASSRDRSYEQYF.

This chain uses TRBV7-9 with TRBJ2-5; TRBD2 is a possible D gene (6 bases). Trimming stripped 1 base from V and 14 bases from J, with 14 bases between. Per the germline V gene, CDR1 is SEHNR and CDR2 is FQNEAQ (reference sequence). The CDR3 loop spans 12 amino acids. The CDR3 DNA follows: TGTGCCAGCAGCTTAGTTAAGGGCGCGGGATACTTC. Translating gives CASSLVKGAGYF.

The rearrangement uses TRBV27 and TRBJ2-3; 9 nucleotides align to TRBD2. CDR1 and CDR2 (germline): MNHEY, SMNVEV (reference sequence). The CDR3 has 14 residues. Trimming at V came to 6 bases and at J to 0 bases, leaving 1 base not matched to a gene. CDR3 protein: CASRREGSTDTQYF. As DNA, the CDR3 is TGTGCCAGCAGGCGGGAGGGAAGCACAGATACGCAGTATTTT.